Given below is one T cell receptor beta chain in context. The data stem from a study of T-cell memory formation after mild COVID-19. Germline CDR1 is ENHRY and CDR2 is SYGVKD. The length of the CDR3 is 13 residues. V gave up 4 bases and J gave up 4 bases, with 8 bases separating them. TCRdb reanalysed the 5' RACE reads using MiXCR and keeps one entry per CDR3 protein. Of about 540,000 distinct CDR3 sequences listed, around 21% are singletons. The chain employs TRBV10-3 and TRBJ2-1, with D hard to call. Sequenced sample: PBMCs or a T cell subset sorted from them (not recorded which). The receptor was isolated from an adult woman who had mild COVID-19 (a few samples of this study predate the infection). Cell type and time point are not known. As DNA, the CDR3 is TGTGCCATCAGTGGAGAACTTTACAATGAGCAGTTCTTC. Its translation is CAISGELYNEQFF.